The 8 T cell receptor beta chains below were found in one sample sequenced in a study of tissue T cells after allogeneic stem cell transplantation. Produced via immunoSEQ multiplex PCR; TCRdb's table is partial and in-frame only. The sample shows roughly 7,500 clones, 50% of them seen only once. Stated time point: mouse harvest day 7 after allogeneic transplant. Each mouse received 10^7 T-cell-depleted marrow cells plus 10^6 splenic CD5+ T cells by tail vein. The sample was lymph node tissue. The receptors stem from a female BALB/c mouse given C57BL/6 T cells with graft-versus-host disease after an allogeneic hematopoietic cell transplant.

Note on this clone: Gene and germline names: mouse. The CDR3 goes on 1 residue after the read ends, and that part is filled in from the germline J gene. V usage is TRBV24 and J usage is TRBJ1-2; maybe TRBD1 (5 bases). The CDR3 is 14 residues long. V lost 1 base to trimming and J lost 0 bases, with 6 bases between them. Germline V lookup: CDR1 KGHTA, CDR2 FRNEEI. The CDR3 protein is CASSLLGANSDYTF. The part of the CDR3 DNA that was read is TGTGCCAGCAGTCTGTTAGGGGCAAACTCCGACTACACC.

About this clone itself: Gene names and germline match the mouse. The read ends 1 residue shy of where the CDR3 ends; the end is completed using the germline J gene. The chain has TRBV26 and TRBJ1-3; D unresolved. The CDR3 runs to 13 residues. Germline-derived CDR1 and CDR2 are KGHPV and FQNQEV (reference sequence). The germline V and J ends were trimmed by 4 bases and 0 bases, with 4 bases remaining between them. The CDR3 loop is CASSRGSGNTLYF. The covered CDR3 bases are TGTGCCAGCAGTCGAGGTTCTGGAAATACGCTCTAT.

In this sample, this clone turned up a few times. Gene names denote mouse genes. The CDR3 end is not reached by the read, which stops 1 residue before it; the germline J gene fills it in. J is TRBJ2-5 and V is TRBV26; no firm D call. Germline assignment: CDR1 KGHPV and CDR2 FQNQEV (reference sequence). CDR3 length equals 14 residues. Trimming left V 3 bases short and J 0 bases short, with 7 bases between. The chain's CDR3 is CASSLGVNQDTQYF. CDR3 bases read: TGTGCCAGCAGTCTCGGTGTTAACCAAGACACCCAGTAC.

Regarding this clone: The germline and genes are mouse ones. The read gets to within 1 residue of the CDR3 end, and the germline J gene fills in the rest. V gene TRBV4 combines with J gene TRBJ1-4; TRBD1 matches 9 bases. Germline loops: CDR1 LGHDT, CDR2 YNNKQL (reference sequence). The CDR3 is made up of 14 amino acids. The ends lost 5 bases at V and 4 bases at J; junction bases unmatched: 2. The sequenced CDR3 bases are TGTGCCAGCAGCCGGGACAGGGACAACGAAAGATTATTT. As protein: CASSRDRDNERLF. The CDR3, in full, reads CASSRDRDNERLFF.

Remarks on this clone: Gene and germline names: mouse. The CDR3 spells CTCSERTGGSQNTLYF. The CDR3 DNA, read in part, is TGCACCTGCAGTGAAAGGACTGGGGGTAGTCAAAACACCTTGTAC. The genes are TRBV1 and TRBJ2-4; 10 bases map to TRBD2. The CDR3 extends 1 residue past the end of the read, so its final part is completed from the germline J gene. V trimming: 4 bases; J trimming: 0 bases; junction bases outside the gene matches: 4. The CDR3 contains 16 residues. The germline gives CDR1 NSQYPW, CDR2 LRSPGD (reference sequence).

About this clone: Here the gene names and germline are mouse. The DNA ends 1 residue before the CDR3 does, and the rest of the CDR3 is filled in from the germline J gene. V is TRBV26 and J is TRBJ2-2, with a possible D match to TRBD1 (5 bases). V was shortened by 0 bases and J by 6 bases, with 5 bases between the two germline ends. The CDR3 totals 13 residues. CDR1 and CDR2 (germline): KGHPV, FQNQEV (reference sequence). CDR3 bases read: TGTGCCAGCAGTCTGTCGACAGCCGGGCAGCTCTAC. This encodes CASSLSTAGQLY. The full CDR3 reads CASSLSTAGQLYF.

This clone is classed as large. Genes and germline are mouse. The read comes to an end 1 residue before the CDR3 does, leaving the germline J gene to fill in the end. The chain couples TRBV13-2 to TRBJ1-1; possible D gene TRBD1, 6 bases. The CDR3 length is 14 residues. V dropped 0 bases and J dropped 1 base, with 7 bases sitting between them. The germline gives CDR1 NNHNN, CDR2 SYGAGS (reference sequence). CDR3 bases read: TGTGCCAGCGGTGATGCACAGGGAAACACAGAAGTCTTC. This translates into CASGDAQGNTEVF. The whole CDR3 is CASGDAQGNTEVFF.

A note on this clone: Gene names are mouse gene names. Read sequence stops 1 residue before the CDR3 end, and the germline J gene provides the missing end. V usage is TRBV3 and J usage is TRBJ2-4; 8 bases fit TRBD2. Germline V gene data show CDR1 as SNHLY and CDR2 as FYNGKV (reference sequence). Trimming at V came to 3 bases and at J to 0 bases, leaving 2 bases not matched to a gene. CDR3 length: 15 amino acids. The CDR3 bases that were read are TGTGCCAGCAGCTTCCTGGGGGGAAGTCAAAACACCTTGTAC. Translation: CASSFLGGSQNTLY. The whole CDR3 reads CASSFLGGSQNTLYF.